This T cell receptor (beta chain) comes out of a study of cytomegalovirus exposure and HLA in healthy donors. General observations from the study: Per a later analysis, HLA-associated TCR beta chains showed more clonal expansion than other, equally common TCR beta chains. Certain sequence variants were highly shared and formed a cluster, and this cluster was likely a sequencing artifact.

Primers included in the PCR were 60 Vbeta and 13 Jbeta primers. The data were produced by immunoSEQ multiplex PCR, yet TCRdb's version contains in-frame clones alone and is incomplete. The table lists 130,000 to 150,000 clones, approximately 79% of them singletons, with 4.3% in the top ten. Comments on this clone: The target antigen is unknown.

V lost 4 bases to trimming and J lost 1 base, with 10 bases between them. CDR3 length: 14 amino acids. Germline V gene lookup returns CDR1 MDHEN and CDR2 SYDVKM. The sequence came from a man aged 18 to 30 in good health and CMV-seropositive. The specimen was PBMCs. The V gene is TRBV28, the J gene TRBJ1-1; possibly TRBD1 for D (5 bases). The CDR3 DNA reads as TGTGCCAGCAGTTCCGGGACTGAGAACACTGAAGCTTTCTTT. It codes for CASSSGTENTEAFF.